The rows below give T cell receptor beta chains drawn from one sample of a study of cytomegalovirus exposure and HLA in healthy donors. Here immunoSEQ multiplex PCR was the method, and the copy in TCRdb shows in-frame clones only, minus some. The data show 120,000 to 150,000 clones, nearly 90% seen once. The sequenced sample consisted of PBMCs. The receptor set was obtained from a woman in her 40s in good health and CMV-seronegative. The CDR3 runs from the conserved cysteine through the conserved F or W. The D gene is left open where the match is weak. Clone size is shown for a subset of rows, as once, few, many or a class of expanded clone.

>once|TRBD2|TRBV2|TRBJ2-1
TGTGCCAGCAGCCTCACGCCTGGGACTAGATTTCTTGTGTCCTACAATGAGCAGTTCTTC
CASSLTPGTRFLVSYNEQFF
>-|TRBD1|TRBV5-6|TRBJ1-1
TGTGCCAGCCGGGACAGAATGAACACTGAAGCTTTCTTT
CASRDRMNTEAFF
>-|TRBD1|TRBV5-6|TRBJ1-5
TGTGCCAGCAGCCGAGGACAGGATAGCAATCAGCCCCAGCATTTT
CASSRGQDSNQPQHF
>-|-|TRBV12-2|TRBJ2-1
TGTGCAAGTCGCCCCGGGGGACTAGCGGGATTTCATGAGCAGTTCTTC
CASRPGGLAGFHEQFF
>-|TRBD1|TRBV27|TRBJ1-2
TGTGCCAGCAGTGACCGGGACAGGGTTGGCTACACCTTC
CASSDRDRVGYTF
>-|-|TRBV5-6|TRBJ2-1
TGTGCCAGCAGCTTGGGCAGGGCCGAGCAGTTCTTC
CASSLGRAEQFF
>-|-|TRBV7-2|TRBJ1-6
TGTGCCAGCAGCTTCCTGGGGGGGCAGGCTTATAATTCACCCCTCCACTTT
CASSFLGGQAYNSPLHF
>-|TRBD2|TRBV4-2|TRBJ2-5
TGTGCCAGCAGCCAAGATTGGGTTAGCGGGAGTCGAGAGACCCAGTACTTC
CASSQDWVSGSRETQYF
>-|TRBD1|TRBV28|TRBJ2-2
TGTGCCAGCAGTACGACAGGGAAGAACACCGGGGAGCTGTTTTTT
CASSTTGKNTGELFF
>-|TRBD2|TRBV28|TRBJ2-7
TGTGCCAGCAGTTGGACTAGCGGGACCCTCGAGCAGTACTTC
CASSWTSGTLEQYF
>-|TRBD2|TRBV5-5|TRBJ2-3
TGTGCCAGCAGCTTGGCACCTGGTGCTAGCGGGAGGTATACGCAGTATTTT
CASSLAPGASGRYTQYF
>-|TRBD1|TRBV5-1|TRBJ2-6
TGCGCCAGCAGCATGACTCGGACAGGGGCTTGGGGGGCCAACGTCCTGACTTTC
CASSMTRTGAWGANVLTF
>-|TRBD1|TRBV7-7|TRBJ2-7
TGTGCCAGCAGCCAAGGACAGGGGGTCGAGCAGTACTTC
CASSQGQGVEQYF
>-|TRBD1|TRBV5-1|TRBJ2-3
TGCGCCAGCAGCTTGGCCGGGACAGCACGAGATACGCAGTATTTT
CASSLAGTARDTQYF
>-|-|TRBV30|TRBJ1-2
TGTGCCTGGAGTGTAACCGCGAGGTATGGCTACACCTTC
CAWSVTARYGYTF
>-|-|TRBV5-1|TRBJ2-2
TGCGCCAGCAGCTTAGGGACTGGGGCGACCGGGGAGCTGTTTTTT
CASSLGTGATGELFF